The rows below give T cell receptor beta chains drawn from one sample of a study of T cells in Graves' hyperthyroidism and ophthalmopathy. In TCRdb, the multiplex PCR reads were re-called with MiXCR into one record per CDR3 protein. The table has hundreds of thousands of distinct CDR3 sequences, approximately 15% seen once. The sequencing input was blood. Receptors originate from a woman aged 25 to 39 with Graves' hyperthyroidism that later progressed to Graves' ophthalmopathy. The CDR3 runs from the conserved cysteine through the conserved F or W. D genes are given only for firm matches. Rows may omit the clone size; those that give it use once, few, many or a size class.

abundance,v_gene,j_gene,d_gene,len,CDR3aa,CDR3nt
NA,TRBV24-1,TRBJ2-1,TRBD2,17,CATSDFSSGGAYNEQFF,TGTGCCACCAGTGATTTTTCTAGCGGGGGCGCCTACAATGAGCAGTTCTTC
NA,TRBV6-2/TRBV6-3,TRBJ2-5,NA,16,CASSTWGVGAQETQYF,TGTGCCAGCAGCACCTGGGGGGTTGGGGCCCAAGAGACCCAGTACTTC
many,TRBV2,TRBJ2-7,NA,12,CASSGYSYEQYF,TGTGCCAGCAGTGGATACTCCTACGAGCAGTACTTC
few,TRBV30,TRBJ1-2,NA,11,CAWSPGEGYTF,TGTGCCTGGAGTCCCGGTGAGGGCTACACCTTC
NA,TRBV25-1,TRBJ1-1,NA,13,CASRYGENTEAFF,TGTGCCAGCAGGTACGGGGAAAACACTGAAGCTTTCTTT
many,TRBV7-8,TRBJ1-4,NA,15,CASSLVLTLGEKLFF,TGTGCCAGCAGCCTCGTCCTAACTCTGGGTGAAAAACTGTTTTTT
NA,TRBV30,TRBJ2-1,TRBD2,15,CAWSVETSGGNEQFF,TGTGCCTGGAGTGTAGAGACTAGCGGGGGTAATGAGCAGTTCTTC
many,TRBV12-3/TRBV12-4,TRBJ1-4,NA,14,CASSFRLSNEKLFF,TGTGCCAGCAGTTTTCGCCTGAGTAATGAAAAACTGTTTTTT
few,TRBV7-6,TRBJ2-2,NA,20,CASSSLAFVTEPTNTGELFF,TGTGCCAGCAGCTCCCTCGCCTTCGTGACAGAGCCTACGAACACCGGGGAGCTGTTTTTT
many,TRBV28,TRBJ1-6,NA,15,CASSINHSYNSPLHF,TGTGCCAGCAGTATTAACCACTCCTATAATTCACCCCTCCACTTT
many,TRBV11-3,TRBJ1-2,NA,12,CASGGKRAGYTF,TGTGCCAGCGGAGGAAAAAGGGCTGGCTACACCTTC
many,TRBV24-1,TRBJ2-5,NA,14,CATSESGPQETQYF,TGTGCCACCAGTGAATCGGGCCCTCAAGAGACCCAGTACTTC
many,TRBV7-9,TRBJ1-1,TRBD1,15,CASSSTGGSDTEAFF,TGTGCCAGCAGCTCCACAGGGGGCTCGGACACTGAAGCTTTCTTT
NA,TRBV6-5,TRBJ1-1,NA,15,CASSYSARHGAEAFF,TGTGCCAGCAGTTACTCGGCCAGACACGGGGCTGAAGCTTTCTTT
NA,TRBV6-1,TRBJ2-3,NA,12,CASSEGTYTQYF,TGTGCCAGCAGTGAAGGAACGTACACGCAGTATTTT
NA,TRBV2,TRBJ2-3,NA,15,CASSESGSSTDTQYF,TGTGCCAGCAGTGAAAGCGGGTCTAGCACAGATACGCAGTATTTT
many,TRBV6-2/TRBV6-3,TRBJ2-7,NA,12,CASSYQEGEQYF,TGTGCCAGCAGTTACCAGGAGGGCGAGCAGTACTTC
many,TRBV20-1,TRBJ2-1,NA,16,CSARDRGIAPWGEQFF,TGCAGTGCTAGAGATCGGGGAATAGCGCCGTGGGGTGAGCAGTTCTTC
many,TRBV28,TRBJ1-1,NA,11,CATSENTEAFF,TGTGCCACCTCCGAGAACACTGAAGCTTTCTTT
NA,TRBV12-3/TRBV12-4,TRBJ1-2,TRBD1,18,CASSYSSQDRGGNYGYTF,TGTGCCAGCAGTTACTCAAGCCAAGACAGGGGGGGCAACTATGGCTACACCTTC
NA,TRBV4-1,TRBJ2-7,TRBD1,17,CASSQELQRTGAYEQYF,TGCGCCAGCAGCCAAGAGTTACAGAGAACAGGGGCCTACGAGCAGTACTTC
many,TRBV4-1,TRBJ2-7,NA,14,CASSQDGGPYEQYF,TGCGCCAGCAGCCAAGACGGCGGGCCCTACGAGCAGTACTTC
NA,TRBV7-9,TRBJ2-1,TRBD2,15,CASGGLAGIHNEQFF,TGTGCCAGCGGGGGACTAGCGGGAATTCACAATGAGCAGTTCTTC
many,TRBV20-1,TRBJ2-3,NA,15,CSASPDPSVADTQYF,TGCAGTGCTAGTCCTGACCCTAGCGTCGCAGATACGCAGTATTTT
many,TRBV27,TRBJ2-1,NA,16,CASSLTTESSYNEQFF,TGTGCCAGCAGTTTAACGACAGAGAGCTCCTACAATGAGCAGTTCTTC
NA,TRBV7-3,TRBJ2-2,TRBD2,16,CASSFLGGRNTGELSF,TGTGCCAGCAGCTTCTTGGGGGGGAGGAACACCGGGGAGCTGTCTTTT
many,TRBV3-1,TRBJ2-5,TRBD1,14,CASSQPGQGETQYF,TGTGCCAGCAGCCAGCCGGGACAGGGTGAGACCCAGTACTTC
few,TRBV4-2,TRBJ2-3,NA,13,CASSPDGTDTQYF,TGTGCCAGCAGCCCGGATGGTACAGATACGCAGTATTTT
many,TRBV6-5,TRBJ1-1,TRBD1,14,CASSTQGANTEAFF,TGTGCCAGCAGTACTCAGGGGGCCAACACTGAAGCTTTCTTT
few,TRBV4-1,TRBJ2-7,NA,13,CASSQEGGGEQYF,TGCGCCAGCAGCCAAGAAGGCGGCGGCGAGCAGTACTTC
many,TRBV29-1,TRBJ1-5,TRBD1,14,CSVVGQGSNQPQHF,TGCAGCGTCGTGGGACAGGGTAGCAATCAGCCCCAGCATTTT
many,TRBV15,TRBJ2-6,TRBD1,19,CATSTTPGQDFSGANVLTF,TGTGCCACCAGCACTACTCCGGGACAGGATTTCTCTGGGGCCAACGTCCTGACTTTC
many,TRBV20-1,TRBJ2-2,NA,13,CSAGQPNTGELFF,TGCAGTGCTGGACAACCTAACACCGGGGAGCTGTTTTTT
many,TRBV7-9,TRBJ2-5,TRBD1,16,CASSFTADRAGETQYF,TGTGCCAGCAGCTTTACCGCGGACAGGGCGGGTGAGACCCAGTACTTC
many,TRBV14,TRBJ2-1,NA,15,CASSPVRAPGNEQFF,TGTGCCAGCAGCCCGGTACGAGCCCCTGGGAATGAGCAGTTCTTC
many,TRBV25-1,TRBJ2-1,TRBD2,20,CASSEGAGVSLYVGRNEQFF,TGTGCCAGCAGTGAGGGAGCGGGAGTCTCTTTGTATGTGGGAAGGAATGAGCAGTTCTTC
NA,TRBV6-2/TRBV6-3,TRBJ2-7,TRBD1,14,CASIPGQGGHEQYF,TGTGCCAGCATCCCGGGACAGGGTGGCCACGAGCAGTACTTC
many,TRBV27,TRBJ1-1,TRBD1,15,CASRHRGGENTEAFF,TGTGCCAGCAGACACAGGGGAGGTGAGAACACTGAAGCTTTCTTT
many,TRBV6-1,TRBJ1-1,NA,11,CASSSESEAFF,TGTGCCAGCAGTTCAGAGTCTGAAGCTTTCTTT
many,TRBV2,TRBJ2-1,TRBD2,14,CANIGGSSYNEQFF,TGTGCCAATATCGGGGGGAGCTCCTACAATGAGCAGTTCTTC
few,TRBV20-1,TRBJ2-1,NA,13,CSASIEADNEQFF,TGCAGTGCTAGTATCGAAGCGGACAATGAGCAGTTCTTC
NA,TRBV9,TRBJ1-1,NA,15,CASSVVGRLNTEAFF,TGTGCCAGCAGCGTAGTAGGTCGCCTGAACACTGAAGCTTTCTTT
many,TRBV28,TRBJ1-2,NA,12,CASSRALYGYTF,TGTGCCAGCAGTCGGGCCTTGTACGGCTACACCTTC
NA,TRBV12-3/TRBV12-4,TRBJ2-5,NA,16,CASSTRSGERQETQYF,TGTGCCAGCAGTACTCGATCAGGGGAGCGGCAAGAGACCCAGTACTTC
many,TRBV20-1,TRBJ2-6,NA,15,CSARDEGRGANVLTF,TGCAGTGCTAGAGACGAGGGGCGAGGGGCCAACGTCCTGACTTTC
NA,TRBV15,TRBJ2-7,TRBD2,16,CATSNIAGAGDLEQYF,TGTGCCACCAGCAATATAGCGGGAGCGGGAGACCTCGAGCAGTACTTC
many,TRBV28,TRBJ1-4,NA,12,CASKLMDEKLFF,TGTGCCAGCAAATTAATGGATGAAAAACTGTTTTTT
NA,TRBV18,TRBJ1-1,NA,15,CASSPREEKNTEAFF,TGTGCCAGCTCACCTAGGGAGGAAAAAAACACTGAAGCTTTCTTT
many,TRBV20-1,TRBJ2-7,NA,17,CSARDGGLTVSSYEQYF,TGCAGTGCTAGAGATGGGGGCCTAACGGTGAGCTCCTACGAGCAGTACTTC
NA,TRBV5-1,TRBJ1-4,NA,14,CASSGDGKNEKLFF,TGCGCCAGCAGCGGGGACGGAAAGAATGAAAAACTGTTTTTT
many,TRBV6-1,TRBJ2-5,NA,13,CASSEAREETQYF,TGTGCCAGCAGTGAAGCGAGGGAAGAGACCCAGTACTTC
many,TRBV30,TRBJ2-5,NA,12,CAWSVFGGTQYF,TGTGCCTGGAGTGTATTCGGGGGGACCCAGTACTTC
few,TRBV3-1,TRBJ2-1,NA,12,CASSHLHGEQFF,TGTGCCAGCAGCCACCTTCACGGTGAGCAGTTCTTC
many,TRBV30,TRBJ1-2,NA,12,CAWRGTPRGYTF,TGTGCCTGGAGGGGGACACCTCGTGGCTACACCTTC
many,TRBV6-1,TRBJ1-1,NA,14,CASSFGGKGSEAFF,TGTGCCAGCAGTTTCGGAGGGAAGGGCTCTGAAGCTTTCTTT
few,TRBV6-2/TRBV6-3,TRBJ2-7,NA,15,CASTPGGLPAYEQYF,TGTGCCAGCACCCCCGGGGGACTTCCCGCCTACGAGCAGTACTTC
many,TRBV15,TRBJ2-3,NA,16,CATTNFRGGRADTQYF,TGTGCCACCACCAACTTTAGGGGAGGTCGGGCAGATACGCAGTATTTT
NA,TRBV2,TRBJ1-1,NA,13,CASGLEGETEAFF,TGTGCCAGCGGTTTAGAAGGGGAAACTGAAGCTTTCTTT